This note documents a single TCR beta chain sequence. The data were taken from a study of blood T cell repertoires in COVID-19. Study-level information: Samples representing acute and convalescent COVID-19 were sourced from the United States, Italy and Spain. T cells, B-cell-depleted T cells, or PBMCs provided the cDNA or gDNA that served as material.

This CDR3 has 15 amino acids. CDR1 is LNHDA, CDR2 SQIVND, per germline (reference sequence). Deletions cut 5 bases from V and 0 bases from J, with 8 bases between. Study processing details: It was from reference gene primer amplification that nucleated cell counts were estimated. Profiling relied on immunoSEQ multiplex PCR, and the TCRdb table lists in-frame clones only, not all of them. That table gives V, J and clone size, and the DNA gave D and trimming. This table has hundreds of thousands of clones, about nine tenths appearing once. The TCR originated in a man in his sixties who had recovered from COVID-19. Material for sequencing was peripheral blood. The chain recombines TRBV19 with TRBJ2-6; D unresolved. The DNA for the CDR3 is TGTGCCAGTAGTCCCCGTTACTCTGGGGCCAACGTCCTGACTTTC. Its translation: CASSPRYSGANVLTF.